This entry lists 6 T cell receptor beta chains sequenced from one sample in a study of T-cell reconstitution after alpha-beta-depleted transplantation in children. Library preparation (for TCRbeta) was performed with unique molecular identifiers. TCRdb independently ran MiXCR on the PCR reads; one entry per CDR3 protein. The sample has approximately 200,000 distinct CDR3 sequences, 6.3% seen once. The sample in question was PBMCs, obtained before TCRalphabeta/CD19-depleted stem cell transplant. The receptors were sampled from a girl under three years old with combined immunodeficiency, due to receive a stem cell transplant.

This clonotype was seen ten or more times. The chain has TRBV19 and TRBJ1-2; 10 positions agree with TRBD1. Germline CDR1 and CDR2: LNHDA and SQIVND (reference sequence). The CDR3 spans 14 residues. V lost 6 bases and J lost 6; bases outside the gene matches: 7. CDR3: CASRTTGGGDGYTF. The CDR3 region has the DNA TGTGCCAGTAGGACGACAGGGGGCGGCGATGGCTACACCTTC.

This clonotype was counted at least ten times. The chain employs TRBV29-1 and TRBJ2-7; 11 nucleotides line up with TRBD2. V shed 4 bases, J shed 5 bases, and the junction held 10 bases outside the gene matches. Per the germline V gene, CDR1 is SQVTM and CDR2 is ANQGSEA. CDR3 length: 15 amino acids. CDR3 residues: CSVGSSGRHYNEQYF. The CDR3 DNA is TGCAGCGTTGGATCTAGCGGGAGGCATTATAACGAGCAGTACTTC.

This clonotype was counted at least ten times. This chain connects TRBV29-1 to TRBJ2-2; 9 nucleotides agree with TRBD1. The V and J ends lost 1 base and 6 bases, in that order; junction bases with no gene match: 6. The CDR3 sequence is 15 residues long. From germline, CDR1 is SQVTM and CDR2 ANQGSEA. CDR3: CSVEAGDRVAGELFF. In DNA form, the CDR3 reads TGCAGCGTTGAAGCCGGGGACAGGGTAGCCGGGGAGCTGTTTTTT.

This clonotype has a count of ten or more. The V and J genes are TRBV20-1 and TRBJ2-3; TRBD2 aligns across 8 bases. There are 15 residues in the CDR3. The V and J ends lost 5 bases and 3 bases, in that order; junction bases with no gene match: 10. The germline V gene has CDR1 DFQATT and CDR2 SNEGSKA (reference sequence). This CDR3 reads CSALPLAGHTDTQYF. The CDR3, as DNA: TGCAGTGCTCTACCATTAGCGGGACATACAGATACGCAGTATTTT.

This clonotype has at least ten counts. This rearrangement joins TRBV2 to TRBJ1-1, with D possibly being TRBD1 (6 bases). The CDR3 has 15 amino acids. V lost 4 bases and J lost 5, with 17 bases in between. Germline V gene data show CDR1 as SNHLY and CDR2 as FYNNEI. CDR3 nucleotide sequence: TGTGCCAGCAGTGCGTCAAGGGGGGGGCAGACTGAAGCTTTCTTT. Protein: CASSASRGGQTEAFF.

This clonotype was seen repeatedly, ten times or more. This chain connects TRBV7-6 to TRBJ1-4, with a weak D call TRBD1 (6 bases). V dropped 3 bases and J dropped 5 bases, with 13 bases sitting between them. CDR1 is SGHVS and CDR2 is FNYEAQ in the germline V gene. This CDR3 has 15 amino acids. Written as DNA, the CDR3 is TGTGCCAGCAGCTTTCAGGGGACTCGAAATGAAAAACTGTTTTTT. Its translation is CASSFQGTRNEKLFF.